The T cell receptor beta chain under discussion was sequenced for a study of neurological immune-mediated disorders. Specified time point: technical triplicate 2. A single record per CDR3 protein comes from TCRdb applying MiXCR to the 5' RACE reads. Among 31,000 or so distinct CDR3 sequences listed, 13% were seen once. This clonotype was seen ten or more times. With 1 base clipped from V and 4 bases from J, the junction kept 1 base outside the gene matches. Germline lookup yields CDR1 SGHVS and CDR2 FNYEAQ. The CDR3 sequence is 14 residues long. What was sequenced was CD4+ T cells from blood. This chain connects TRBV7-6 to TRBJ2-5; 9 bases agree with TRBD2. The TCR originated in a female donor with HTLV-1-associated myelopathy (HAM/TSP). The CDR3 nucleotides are TGTGCCAGCAGCTTAGGACTAGCGGTAGAGACCCAGTACTTC. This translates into CASSLGLAVETQYF.